This TCR beta chain was found in a study of T-cell reconstitution after alpha-beta-depleted transplantation in children. The V end was cut by 7 bases, the J end by 3 bases, with 22 bases between. Germline V gives CDR1 SGHRS, CDR2 YFSETQ. This CDR3 is built from 17 residues. Study-wide results and caveats: In patients about two months after transplant, alpha-beta T cells reportedly arose from several hundred expanded graft clones.

Concerning this clonotype: Its antigen is not identified.

Unique molecular identifiers featured in how the TCRbeta library was prepared. TCRdb independently ran MiXCR on the PCR reads; one entry per CDR3 protein. Counted here are 550,000 to 600,000 distinct CDR3 sequences, more than 20% occurring once; the ten biggest clones make up over 12%. The chain has TRBV5-1 and TRBJ2-2; D is ambiguous. The sample in question was PBMCs, mostly from graft donor cells, obtained 360 days after TCRalphabeta/CD19-depleted stem cell transplant. This receptor was taken from a boy under two years old who had a stem cell transplant for acute myeloid leukemia, so the T cells may come from the graft donor. CDR3 residues: CASREVSWSRDTGELFF. The CDR3, as DNA: TGCGCCAGCCGCGAGGTCTCGTGGTCAAGGGACACCGGGGAGCTGTTTTTT. The full variable domain, in which reference TRBV5-1 and TRBJ2-2 provide the parts outside the CDR3, is KAGVTQTPRYLIKTRGQQVTLSCSPISGHRSVSWYQQTPGQGLQFLFEYFSETQRNKGNFPGRFSGRQFSNSRSEMNVSTLELGDSALYLCASREVSWSRDTGELFFGEGSRLTVL.